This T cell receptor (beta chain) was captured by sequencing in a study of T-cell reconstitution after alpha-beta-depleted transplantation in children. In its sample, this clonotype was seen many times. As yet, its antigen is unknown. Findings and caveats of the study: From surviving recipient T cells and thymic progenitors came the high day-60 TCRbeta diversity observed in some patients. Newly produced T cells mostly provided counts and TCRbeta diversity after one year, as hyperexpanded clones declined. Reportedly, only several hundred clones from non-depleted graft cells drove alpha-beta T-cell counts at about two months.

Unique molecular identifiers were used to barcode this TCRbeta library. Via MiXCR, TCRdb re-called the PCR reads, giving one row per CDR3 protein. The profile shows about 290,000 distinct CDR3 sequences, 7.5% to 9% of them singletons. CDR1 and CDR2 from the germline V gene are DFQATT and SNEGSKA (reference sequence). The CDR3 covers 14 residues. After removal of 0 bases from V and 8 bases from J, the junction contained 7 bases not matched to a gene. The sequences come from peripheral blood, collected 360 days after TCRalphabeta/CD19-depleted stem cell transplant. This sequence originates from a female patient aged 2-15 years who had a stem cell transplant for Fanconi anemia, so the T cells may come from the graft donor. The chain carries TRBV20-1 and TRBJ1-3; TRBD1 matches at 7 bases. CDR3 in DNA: TGCAGTGCTAGAGACGGGACAGAGTTACACACCATATATTTT. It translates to CSARDGTELHTIYF.